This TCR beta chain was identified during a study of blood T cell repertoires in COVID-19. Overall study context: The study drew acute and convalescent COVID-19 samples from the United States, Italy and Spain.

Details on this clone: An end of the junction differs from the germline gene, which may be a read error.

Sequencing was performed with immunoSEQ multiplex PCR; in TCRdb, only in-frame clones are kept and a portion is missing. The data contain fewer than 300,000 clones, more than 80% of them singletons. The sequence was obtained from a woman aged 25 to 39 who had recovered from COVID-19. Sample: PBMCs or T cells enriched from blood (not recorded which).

As DNA, the CDR3 is TGTGCCAGCAGTGTGGACAGGGGAGGACCAGTCTTC. The encoded protein is CASSVDRGGPVF. The V and J genes are TRBV2 and TRBJ2-1, with 9 bases lining up with TRBD1. Germline CDR1 and CDR2: SNHLY and FYNNEI. The CDR3 is made up of 12 amino acids. Supplemented by reference TRBV2 and TRBJ2-1, the full variable domain reads EPEVTQTPSHQVTQMGQEVILRCVPISNHLYFYWYRQILGQKVEFLVSFYNNEISEKSEIFDDQFSVERPDGSNFTLKIRSTKLEDSAMYFCASSVDRGGPVFGPGTRLTVL.